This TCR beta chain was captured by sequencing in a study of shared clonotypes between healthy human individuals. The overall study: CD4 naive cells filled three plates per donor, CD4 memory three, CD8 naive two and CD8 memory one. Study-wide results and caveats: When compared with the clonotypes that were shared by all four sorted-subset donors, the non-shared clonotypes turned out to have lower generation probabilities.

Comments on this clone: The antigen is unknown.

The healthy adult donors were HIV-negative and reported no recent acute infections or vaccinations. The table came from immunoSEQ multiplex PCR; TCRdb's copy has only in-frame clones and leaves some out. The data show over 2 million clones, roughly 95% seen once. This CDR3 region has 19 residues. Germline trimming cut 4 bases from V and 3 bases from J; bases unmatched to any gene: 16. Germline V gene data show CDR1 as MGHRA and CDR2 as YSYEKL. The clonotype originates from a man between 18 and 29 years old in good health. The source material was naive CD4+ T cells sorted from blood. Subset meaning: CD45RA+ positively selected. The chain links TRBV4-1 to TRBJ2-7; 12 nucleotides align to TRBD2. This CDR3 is CASSREGWGLAGGFYEQYF. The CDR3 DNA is TGCGCCAGCAGCCGGGAGGGGTGGGGACTAGCGGGCGGATTCTACGAGCAGTACTTC.